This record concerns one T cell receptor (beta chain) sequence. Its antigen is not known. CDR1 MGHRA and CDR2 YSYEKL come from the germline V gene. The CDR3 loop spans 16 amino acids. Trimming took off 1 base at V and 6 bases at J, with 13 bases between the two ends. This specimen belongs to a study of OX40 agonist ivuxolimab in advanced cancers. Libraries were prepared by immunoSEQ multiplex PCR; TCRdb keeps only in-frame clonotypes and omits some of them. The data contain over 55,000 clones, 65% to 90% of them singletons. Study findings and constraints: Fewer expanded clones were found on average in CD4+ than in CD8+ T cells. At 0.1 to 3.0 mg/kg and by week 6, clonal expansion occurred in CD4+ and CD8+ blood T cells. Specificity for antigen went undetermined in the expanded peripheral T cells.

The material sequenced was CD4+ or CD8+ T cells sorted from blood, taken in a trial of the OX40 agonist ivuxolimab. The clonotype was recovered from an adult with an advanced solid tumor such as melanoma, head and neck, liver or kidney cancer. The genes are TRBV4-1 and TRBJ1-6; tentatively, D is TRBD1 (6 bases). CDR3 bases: TGCGCCAGCAGCCAAGTCAGGGGACTCGTTAATTCACCCCTCCACTTT. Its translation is CASSQVRGLVNSPLHF.